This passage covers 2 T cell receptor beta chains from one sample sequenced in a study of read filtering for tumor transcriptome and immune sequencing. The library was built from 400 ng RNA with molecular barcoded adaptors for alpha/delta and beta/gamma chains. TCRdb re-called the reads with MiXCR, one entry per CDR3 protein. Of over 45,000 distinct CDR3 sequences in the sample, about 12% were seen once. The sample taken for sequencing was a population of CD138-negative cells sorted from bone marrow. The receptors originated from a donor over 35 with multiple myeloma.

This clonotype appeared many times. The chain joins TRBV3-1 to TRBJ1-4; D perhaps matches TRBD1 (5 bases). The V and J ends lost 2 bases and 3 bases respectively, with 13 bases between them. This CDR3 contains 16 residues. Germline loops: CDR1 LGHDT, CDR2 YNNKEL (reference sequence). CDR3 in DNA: TGTGCCAGCAGCCAATCGGGGACGACAGCTAATGAAAAACTGTTTTTT. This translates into CASSQSGTTANEKLFF.

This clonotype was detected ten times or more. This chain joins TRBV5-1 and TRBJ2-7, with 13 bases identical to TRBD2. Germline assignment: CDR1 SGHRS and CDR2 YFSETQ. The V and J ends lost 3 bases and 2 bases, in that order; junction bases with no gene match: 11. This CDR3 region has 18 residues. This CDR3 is CASSSSGTSGTPAYEQYF. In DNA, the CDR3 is TGCGCCAGCAGCTCGTCGGGGACTAGCGGGACTCCAGCCTACGAGCAGTACTTC.